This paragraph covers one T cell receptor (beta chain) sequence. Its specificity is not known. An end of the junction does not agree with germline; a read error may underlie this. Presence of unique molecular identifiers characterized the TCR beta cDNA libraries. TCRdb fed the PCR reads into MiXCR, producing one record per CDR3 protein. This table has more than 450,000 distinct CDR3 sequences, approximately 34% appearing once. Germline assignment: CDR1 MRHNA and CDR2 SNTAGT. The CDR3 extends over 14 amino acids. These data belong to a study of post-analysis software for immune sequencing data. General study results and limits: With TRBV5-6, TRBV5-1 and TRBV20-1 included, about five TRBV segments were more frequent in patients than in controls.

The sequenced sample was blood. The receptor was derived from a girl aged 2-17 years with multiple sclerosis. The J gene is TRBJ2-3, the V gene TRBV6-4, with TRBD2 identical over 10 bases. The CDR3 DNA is TGTGCCAGCCAGCGGGGGGGAAGCACAGATACGCGGTATTTT. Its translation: CASQRGGSTDTRYF.